The T cell receptor beta chain under discussion was sequenced for a study of identical twins. This clonotype was detected many times. Using its own MiXCR run on the 5' RACE reads, TCRdb lists one record per CDR3 protein. The repertoire holds roughly 280,000 distinct CDR3 sequences, with around 9.7% as singletons. The CDR3 extends over 15 amino acids. V was shortened by 3 bases and J by 11 bases, with 23 bases between the two germline ends. The germline gives CDR1 MNHEY, CDR2 SMNVEV (reference sequence). These same data were also listed under a study on yellow fever vaccine responses in identical twins.

The gene calls are TRBV27 and TRBJ2-7; D might be TRBD2 (6 bases). Material for sequencing was CD8+ T cells sorted from blood. The TCR comes from a woman aged 18-29 years in good health. The chain's CDR3 is CASSFTGTSRPREYF. CDR3 sequence (DNA): TGTGCCAGCAGTTTTACCGGGACTTCAAGGCCGAGGGAGTACTTC.